These T cell receptor beta chains were read from a single sample in a study of blood T cell repertoires in COVID-19. TCRdb's copy holds only in-frame clones and misses some; the assay was immunoSEQ multiplex PCR. In the table there are roughly 250,000 clones, 85% to 90% of which are singletons. Specimen: peripheral blood. These TCRs come from a woman between 40 and 50 years old with acute or convalescent COVID-19. Each CDR3 is given with its conserved first and last residue. A D gene is named only where the DNA matches it firmly. For some rows the clone size is stated as once, few or many, or as a class when expanded; others skip it.

once	TRBV5-8	TRBJ2-3	.	CASSLEQGGTDTQYF	TGTGCCAGCAGCTTGGAACAGGGCGGCACAGATACGCAGTATTTT
.	TRBV6-5	TRBJ2-3	TRBD1	CASSPDRTGTQYF	TGTGCCAGCAGCCCCGACCGGACAGGTACGCAGTATTTT
.	TRBV10-3	TRBJ2-2	TRBD2	CAISESIYAAGGTSGELFF	TGTGCCATCAGTGAGTCGATCTACGCGGCGGGGGGAACTAGCGGGGAGCTGTTTTTT
.	TRBV6-5	TRBJ2-3	.	CASSYSSQGRDTQYF	TGTGCCAGCAGTTACTCGAGCCAGGGGCGTGATACGCAGTATTTT
.	TRBV4-1	TRBJ1-6	TRBD1	CASSHRPRDRGLFNSPLHF	TGCGCCAGCAGCCATCGCCCGCGGGACAGGGGGCTGTTTAATTCACCCCTCCACTTT
.	TRBV7-3	TRBJ1-1	.	CASSPDQGTEAFF	TGTGCCAGCAGTCCCGACCAGGGTACTGAAGCTTTCTTT
.	TRBV5-4	TRBJ1-6	TRBD1	CASSLGQGAGNSPLHF	TGTGCCAGCAGCTTGGGGCAGGGGGCAGGTAATTCACCCCTCCACTTT
.	TRBV13	TRBJ1-1	TRBD1	CASSVGTEAFF	TGTGCCAGCAGCGTCGGGACAGAGGCTTTCTTT
few	TRBV30	TRBJ1-2	.	CAWSGSSGYNGYTF	TGTGCCTGGAGTGGATCCTCAGGGTATAATGGCTACACCTTC
.	TRBV3-1/TRBV3-2	TRBJ2-5	TRBD2	CASSPTQVAGSETQYF	TGTGCCAGCAGTCCAACACAGGTAGCGGGGTCTGAGACCCAGTACTTC
few	TRBV6-5	TRBJ1-5	.	CASSLQAYSNQPQHF	TGTGCCAGCAGTTTACAGGCGTATAGCAATCAGCCCCAGCATTTT
.	TRBV5-8	TRBJ2-4	TRBD1	CASSRNGVGGTAKNIQYF	TGTGCCAGCAGCCGGAATGGGGTAGGGGGCACAGCCAAAAACATTCAGTACTTC
.	TRBV3-1/TRBV3-2	TRBJ2-2	.	CASSQAVISAGELFF	TGTGCCAGCAGCCAAGCGGTAATTTCCGCCGGGGAGCTGTTTTTT
.	TRBV7-6	TRBJ1-5	TRBD1	CASSPGGMQGHSNQPQHF	TGTGCCAGCAGCCCAGGGGGGATGCAGGGCCATAGCAATCAGCCCCAGCATTTT
.	TRBV27	TRBJ1-2	.	CASSFSGGEYWYGYTF	TGTGCCAGCAGTTTTTCTGGGGGCGAGTATTGGTATGGCTACACCTTC
few	TRBV7-8	TRBJ1-5	.	CASSLVLLNQPQHF	TGTGCCAGCAGCTTAGTTCTACTCAATCAGCCCCAGCATTTT
once	TRBV9	TRBJ2-3	TRBD1	CASSAGQGATDTQYF	TGTGCCAGCAGCGCGGGACAGGGGGCGACAGATACGCAGTATTTT
few	TRBV28	TRBJ1-3	.	CASTEEGTGNTIYF	TGTGCCAGCACGGAGGAGGGGACTGGAAACACCATATATTTT
once	TRBV21-1	TRBJ1-6	.	CASSPRVSESSPLHF	TGTGCCAGCAGCCCCCGTGTGAGCGAGAGTTCACCCCTCCACTTT
.	TRBV24-1	TRBJ2-1	.	CATSAGQGLNNEQFF	TGTGCCACCTCTGCCGGGCAGGGGTTGAACAATGAGCAGTTCTTC
few	TRBV2	TRBJ1-2	.	CASEVGDTYGYTF	TGTGCCAGCGAGGTAGGGGACACCTATGGCTACACCTTC
.	TRBV19	TRBJ1-5	.	CASSIVVWSDNNQPQHF	TGTGCCAGTAGTATAGTGGTTTGGAGTGATAACAATCAGCCCCAGCATTTT
.	TRBV5-1	TRBJ1-2	TRBD1	CASSSGQPYGYTF	TGCGCCAGCAGCTCGGGACAGCCTTATGGCTACACCTTC
.	TRBV7-2	TRBJ1-1	TRBD1	CASSSVQGGTEAFF	TGTGCCAGCAGCTCCGTCCAGGGGGGCACTGAAGCTTTCTTT
.	TRBV7-2	TRBJ2-5	TRBD2	CASSSEGTGGGETQYF	TGTGCCAGCAGCTCAGAGGGGACGGGCGGGGGAGAGACCCAGTACTTC
.	TRBV2	TRBJ1-2	TRBD1	CASSPGQGFYGYTF	TGTGCCAGCAGTCCGGGACAGGGGTTCTATGGCTACACCTTC
.	TRBV9	TRBJ1-2	TRBD1	CASSAGDRRNYGYTF	TGTGCCAGCAGCGCCGGGGACAGGAGGAACTATGGCTACACCTTC
few	TRBV7-2	TRBJ1-2	TRBD1	CASSSPGQRSYTF	TGTGCCAGCAGCTCCCCGGGACAGCGAAGCTACACCTTC
.	TRBV5-3	TRBJ1-5	TRBD1	CARSHAQKTGINQPQHF	TGTGCCAGAAGCCATGCCCAAAAGACAGGGATAAATCAGCCCCAGCATTTT
.	TRBV29-1	TRBJ1-1	.	CSARGNTEAFF	TGCAGCGCGCGGGGAAACACTGAAGCTTTCTTT
once	TRBV5-1	TRBJ1-1	TRBD1	CASSLAPQGTATEAFF	TGCGCCAGCAGCTTGGCTCCTCAGGGGACAGCCACTGAAGCTTTCTTT
.	TRBV9	TRBJ2-6	.	CASSPSGESSGANVLTF	TGTGCCAGCAGCCCATCGGGGGAGAGCTCTGGGGCCAACGTCCTGACTTTC
.	TRBV27	TRBJ1-2	.	CASRKGANYGYTF	TGTGCCAGCCGTAAAGGGGCTAACTATGGCTACACCTTC
.	TRBV4-1	TRBJ2-4	TRBD2	CASSQYGGASKNIQYF	TGCGCCAGCAGCCAATACGGGGGGGCCTCTAAAAACATTCAGTACTTC
.	TRBV7-2	TRBJ2-1	.	CASSLARDSGNEQFF	TGTGCCAGCAGCTTAGCGAGGGACTCTGGGAATGAGCAGTTCTTC
.	TRBV18	TRBJ1-1	.	CASSQNSDTEAFF	TGTGCCAGCTCACAAAACAGTGACACTGAAGCTTTCTTT
.	TRBV6-5	TRBJ2-3	.	CASSYRRTSTDTQYF	TGTGCCAGCAGTTACCGAAGGACTAGCACAGATACGCAGTATTTT